This T cell receptor beta chain was obtained from a study of T cell changes during pregnancy in multiple sclerosis. The CDR3 has 13 amino acids. V shed 7 bases and J shed 4 bases, with 14 bases lying between them. Germline V gene data show CDR1 as MDHEN and CDR2 as SYDVKM. Generated by immunoSEQ multiplex PCR, the TCRdb table keeps only in-frame clones and is missing some. In the table there are over 70,000 clones, 92% of which are singletons. The count of this clone is one. Material: peripheral blood, obtained in the first trimester of pregnancy. The sequence came from a female donor in good health, enrolled as a control in a pregnancy study. V gene TRBV28 combines with J gene TRBJ2-7; possible D gene TRBD1, 6 bases. In DNA, the CDR3 is TGTGCCAGCACCCAAACAGGGCTGTACGAGCAGTACTTC. Translation gives CASTQTGLYEQYF.